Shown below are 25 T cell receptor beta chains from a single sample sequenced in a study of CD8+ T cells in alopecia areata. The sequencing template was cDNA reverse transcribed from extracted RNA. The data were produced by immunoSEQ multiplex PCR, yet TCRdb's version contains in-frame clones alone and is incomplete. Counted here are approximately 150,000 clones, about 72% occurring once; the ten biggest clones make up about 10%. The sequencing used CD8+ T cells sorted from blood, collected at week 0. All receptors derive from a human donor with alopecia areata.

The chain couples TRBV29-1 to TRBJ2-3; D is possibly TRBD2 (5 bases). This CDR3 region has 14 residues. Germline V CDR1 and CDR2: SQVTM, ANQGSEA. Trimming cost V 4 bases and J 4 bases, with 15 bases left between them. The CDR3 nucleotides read TGCAGCGTTGGACCCGTCGGGCGGGCAGATACGCAGTATTTT. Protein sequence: CSVGPVGRADTQYF.

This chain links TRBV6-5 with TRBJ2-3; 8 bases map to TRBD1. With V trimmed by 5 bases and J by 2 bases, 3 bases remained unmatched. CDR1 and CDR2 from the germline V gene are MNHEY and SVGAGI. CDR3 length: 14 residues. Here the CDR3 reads CASSEDRATDTQYF. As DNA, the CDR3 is TGTGCCAGCAGTGAGGACAGGGCCACAGATACGCAGTATTTT.

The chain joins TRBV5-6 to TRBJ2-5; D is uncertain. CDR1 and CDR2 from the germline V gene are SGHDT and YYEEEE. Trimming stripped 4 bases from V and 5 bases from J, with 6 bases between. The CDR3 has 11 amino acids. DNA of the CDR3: TGTGCCAGCAGCGCCGGGGAGACCCAGTACTTC. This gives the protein CASSAGETQYF.

As DNA, the CDR3 is TGTGCCAGCAGCTTAGGGACTAGAAGCACAGATACGCAGTATTTT. This sequence encodes CASSLGTRSTDTQYF. This chain uses TRBV11-2 with TRBJ2-3, with 7 bases that match TRBD2. CDR3 length: 15 amino acids. Germline lookup yields CDR1 SGHAT and CDR2 FQNNGV. The V segment lost 1 base and the J segment 0 bases; nucleotides outside the gene matches: 1.

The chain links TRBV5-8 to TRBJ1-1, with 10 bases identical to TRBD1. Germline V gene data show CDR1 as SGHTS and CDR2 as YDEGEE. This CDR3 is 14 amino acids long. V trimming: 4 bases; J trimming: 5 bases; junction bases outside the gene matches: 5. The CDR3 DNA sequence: TGTGCCAGCAGCCGGACAGGGGGTGGGACTGAAGCTTTCTTT. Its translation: CASSRTGGGTEAFF.

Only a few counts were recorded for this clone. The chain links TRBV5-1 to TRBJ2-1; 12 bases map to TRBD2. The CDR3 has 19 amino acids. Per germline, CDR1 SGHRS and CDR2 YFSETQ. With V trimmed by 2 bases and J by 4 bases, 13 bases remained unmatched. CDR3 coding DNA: TGCGCCAGCAGCTTTAAAAGCGGACTAGCGGGGACTTGGTACAATGAGCAGTTCTTC. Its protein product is CASSFKSGLAGTWYNEQFF.

The DNA for the CDR3 is TGTGCCAGCAGCTTTGGGGAAGGGGCCTCTGGAAACACCATATATTTT. Translating it yields CASSFGEGASGNTIYF. The chain combines TRBV5-6 with TRBJ1-3; a possible D gene is TRBD1 (5 bases). Looked up from germline, CDR1 is SGHDT and CDR2 is YYEEEE. The CDR3 is 16 amino acids. The germline V and J ends were trimmed by 2 bases and 0 bases, with 12 bases remaining between them.

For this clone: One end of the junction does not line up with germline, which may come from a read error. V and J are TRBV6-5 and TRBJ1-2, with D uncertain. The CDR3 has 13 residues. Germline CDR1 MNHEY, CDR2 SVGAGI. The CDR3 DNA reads TGTGCCAGCAGTTACTCGAAGCTCGGGCCGGGATTCTTC. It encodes CASSYSKLGPGFF.

CDR3: CASSSSSAGYNEQFF. Written as DNA, the CDR3 is TGTGCCAGCAGCTCCAGCAGTGCCGGATACAATGAGCAGTTCTTC. The chain recombines TRBV7-8 with TRBJ2-1; no firm D call. V shed 4 bases and J shed 4 bases, with 14 bases lying between them. There are 15 residues in the CDR3. The germline gives CDR1 SGHVS, CDR2 FQNEAQ. The full variable domain, completed using reference TRBV7-8 and TRBJ2-1, is GAGVSQSPRYKVAKRGQDVALRCDPISGHVSLFWYQQALGQGPEFLTYFQNEAQLDKSGLPSDRFFAERPEGSVSTLKIQRTQQEDSAVYLCASSSSSAGYNEQFFGPGTRLTVL.

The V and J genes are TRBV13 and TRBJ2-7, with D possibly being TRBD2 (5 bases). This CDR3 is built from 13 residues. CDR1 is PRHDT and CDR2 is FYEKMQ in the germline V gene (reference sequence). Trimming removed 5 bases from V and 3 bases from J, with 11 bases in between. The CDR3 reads CASSARRDYEQYF. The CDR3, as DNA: TGTGCCAGCAGCGCGCGCCGGGACTACGAGCAGTACTTC.

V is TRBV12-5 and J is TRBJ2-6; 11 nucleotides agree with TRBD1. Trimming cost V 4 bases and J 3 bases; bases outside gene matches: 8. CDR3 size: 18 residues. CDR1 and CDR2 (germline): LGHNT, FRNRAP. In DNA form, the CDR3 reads TGTGCTAGTGGTTCCTCTGGGGACAGGGGGAATGGGGCCAACGTCCTGACTTTC. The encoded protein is CASGSSGDRGNGANVLTF.

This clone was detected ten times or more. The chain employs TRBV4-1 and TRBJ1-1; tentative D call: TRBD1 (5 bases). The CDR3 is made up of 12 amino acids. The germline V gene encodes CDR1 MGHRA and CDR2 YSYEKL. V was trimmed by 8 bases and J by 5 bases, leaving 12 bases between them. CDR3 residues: CASLGTGTEAFF. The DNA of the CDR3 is TGCGCCAGCTTAGGGACGGGAACTGAAGCTTTCTTT.

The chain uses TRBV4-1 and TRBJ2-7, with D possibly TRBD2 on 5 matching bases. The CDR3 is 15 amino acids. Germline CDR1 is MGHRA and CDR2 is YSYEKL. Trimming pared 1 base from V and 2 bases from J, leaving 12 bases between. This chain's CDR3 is CASSQASGSTYEQYF. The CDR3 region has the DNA TGCGCCAGCAGCCAAGCGTCGGGATCCACCTACGAGCAGTACTTC.

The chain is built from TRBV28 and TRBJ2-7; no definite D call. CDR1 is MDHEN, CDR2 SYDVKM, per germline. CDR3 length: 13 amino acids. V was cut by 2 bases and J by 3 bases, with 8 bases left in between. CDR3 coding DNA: TGTGCCAGCAGTTTAGGCGCCAGCTACGAGCAGTACTTC. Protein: CASSLGASYEQYF.

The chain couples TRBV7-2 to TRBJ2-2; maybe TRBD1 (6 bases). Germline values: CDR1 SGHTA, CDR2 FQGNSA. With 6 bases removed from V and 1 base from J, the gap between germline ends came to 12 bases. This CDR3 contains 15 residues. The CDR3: CASRRWTVNTGELFF. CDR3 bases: TGTGCCAGCAGACGATGGACAGTGAACACCGGGGAGCTGTTTTTT. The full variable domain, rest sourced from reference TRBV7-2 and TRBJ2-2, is GAGVSQSPSNKVTEKGKDVELRCDPISGHTALYWYRQSLGQGLEFLIYFQGNSAPDKSGLPSDRFSAERTGGSVSTLTIQRTQQEDSAVYLCASRRWTVNTGELFFGEGSRLTVL.

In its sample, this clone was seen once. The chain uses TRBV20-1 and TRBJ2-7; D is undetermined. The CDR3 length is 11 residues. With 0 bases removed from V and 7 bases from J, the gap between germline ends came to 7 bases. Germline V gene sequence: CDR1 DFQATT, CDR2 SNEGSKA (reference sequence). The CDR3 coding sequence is TGCAGTGCTAGAGATTACGTGGAGCAGTACTTC. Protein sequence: CSARDYVEQYF.

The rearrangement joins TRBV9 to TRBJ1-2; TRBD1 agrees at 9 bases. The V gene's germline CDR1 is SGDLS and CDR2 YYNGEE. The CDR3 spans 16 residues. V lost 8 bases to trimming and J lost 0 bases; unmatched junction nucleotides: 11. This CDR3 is CASTRDRAFPNYGYTF. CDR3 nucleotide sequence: TGTGCCAGTACCCGGGACAGGGCTTTTCCTAACTATGGCTACACCTTC.

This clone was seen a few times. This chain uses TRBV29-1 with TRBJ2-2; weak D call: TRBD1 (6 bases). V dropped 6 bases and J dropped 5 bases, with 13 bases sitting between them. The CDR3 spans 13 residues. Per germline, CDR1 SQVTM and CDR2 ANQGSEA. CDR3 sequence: CSVAGDRTGELFF. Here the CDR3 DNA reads TGCAGCGTCGCAGGGGACCGGACCGGGGAGCTGTTTTTT.

This CDR3 reads CSVQLGRETQYF. The CDR3 DNA sequence: TGCAGCGTTCAGCTAGGGAGGGAGACCCAGTACTTC. The V call is TRBV29-1, the J call TRBJ2-5; D is perhaps TRBD2 (6 bases). Germline V gene data show CDR1 as SQVTM and CDR2 as ANQGSEA. The CDR3 extends over 12 amino acids. V was cut by 5 bases and J by 5 bases, with 12 bases left in between.

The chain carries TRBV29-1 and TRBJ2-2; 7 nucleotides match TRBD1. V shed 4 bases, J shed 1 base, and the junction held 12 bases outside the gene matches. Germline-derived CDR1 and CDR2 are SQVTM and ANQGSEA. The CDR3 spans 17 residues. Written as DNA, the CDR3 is TGCAGCGTTGGGTTTTTGCCGGGACAGATGAACACCGGGGAGCTGTTTTTT. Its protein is CSVGFLPGQMNTGELFF.

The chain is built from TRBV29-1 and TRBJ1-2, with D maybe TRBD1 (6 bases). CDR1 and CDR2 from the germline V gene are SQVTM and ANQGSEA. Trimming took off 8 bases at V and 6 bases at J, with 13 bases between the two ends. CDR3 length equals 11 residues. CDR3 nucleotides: TGCAGCCTCCCAGGGGACGATGGCTACACCTTC. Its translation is CSLPGDDGYTF.

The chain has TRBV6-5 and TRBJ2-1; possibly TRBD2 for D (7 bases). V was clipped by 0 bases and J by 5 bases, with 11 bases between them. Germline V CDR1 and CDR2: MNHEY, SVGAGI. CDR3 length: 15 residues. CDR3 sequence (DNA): TGTGCCAGCAGTTACTCGCCGGGGGGCAACAATGAGCAGTTCTTC. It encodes CASSYSPGGNNEQFF.

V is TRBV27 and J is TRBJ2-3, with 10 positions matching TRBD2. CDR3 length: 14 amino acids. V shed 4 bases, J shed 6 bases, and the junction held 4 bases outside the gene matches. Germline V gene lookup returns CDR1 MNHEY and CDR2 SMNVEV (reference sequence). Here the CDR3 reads CASSSSSGGDTQYF. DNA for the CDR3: TGTGCCAGCAGTTCCTCTAGCGGGGGCGATACGCAGTATTTT.

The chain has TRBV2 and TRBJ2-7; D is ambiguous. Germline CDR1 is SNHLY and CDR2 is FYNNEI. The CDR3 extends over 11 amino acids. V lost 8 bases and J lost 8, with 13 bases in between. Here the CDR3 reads CASLAIGQQYF. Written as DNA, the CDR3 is TGTGCCAGCCTTGCAATTGGGCAGCAGTACTTC.

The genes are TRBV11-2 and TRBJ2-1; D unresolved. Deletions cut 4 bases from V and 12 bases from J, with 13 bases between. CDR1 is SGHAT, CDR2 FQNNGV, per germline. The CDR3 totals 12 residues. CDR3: CASSYSTRWQFF. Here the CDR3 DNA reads TGTGCCAGCAGCTATTCGACACGCTGGCAGTTCTTC.